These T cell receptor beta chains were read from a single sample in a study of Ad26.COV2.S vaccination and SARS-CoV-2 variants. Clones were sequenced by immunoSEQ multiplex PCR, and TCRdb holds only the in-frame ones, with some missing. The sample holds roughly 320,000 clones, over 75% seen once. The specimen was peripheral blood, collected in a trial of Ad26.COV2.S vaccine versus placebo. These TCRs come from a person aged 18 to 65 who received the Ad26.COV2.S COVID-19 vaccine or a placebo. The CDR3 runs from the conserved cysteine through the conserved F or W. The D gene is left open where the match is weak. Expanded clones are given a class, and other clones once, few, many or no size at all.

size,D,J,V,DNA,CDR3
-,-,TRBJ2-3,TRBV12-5,TGTGCTAGTGGTCCCCCTAGGCCCACAGATACGCAGTATTTT,CASGPPRPTDTQYF
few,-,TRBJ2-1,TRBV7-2,TGTGCCAGCAGCTCCCAGGGGCACAATGAGCAGTTCTTC,CASSSQGHNEQFF
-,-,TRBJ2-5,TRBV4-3,TGCGCCAGCAGCCAATCCCGGAAGGACAGAGAGACCCAGTACTTC,CASSQSRKDRETQYF
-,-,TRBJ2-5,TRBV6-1,TGTGCCAGCAGTGATGGGGTGACGCGAGAGACCCAGTACTTC,CASSDGVTRETQYF
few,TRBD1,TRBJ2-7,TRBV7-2,TGTGCCAGCAGCTTTAGTCCATCGGGACAGGGATCCTACGAGCAGTACTTC,CASSFSPSGQGSYEQYF
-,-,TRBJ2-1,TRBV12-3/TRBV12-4,TGTGCCAGCAGTTTATTGGACAATGAGCAGTTCTTC,CASSLLDNEQFF
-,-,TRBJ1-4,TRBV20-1,TGCAGTGCTAGTACCGTTTTCGCAGGGACTTTTGGCGAAAAACTGTTTTTT,CSASTVFAGTFGEKLFF
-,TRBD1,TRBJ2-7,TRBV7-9,TGTGCCAGCAGCCCGGGACAGGGGGCAATCGGCGACGAGCAGTACTTC,CASSPGQGAIGDEQYF
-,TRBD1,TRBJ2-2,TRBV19,TGTGCCAGTAGTCCCGTCCGGGGGACAGGGCACCCGAACACCGGGGAGCTGTTTTTT,CASSPVRGTGHPNTGELFF
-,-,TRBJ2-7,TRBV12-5,TGTGCTAGTGGTTTGGTACGAACAGGGAACGACGAGCAGTACTTC,CASGLVRTGNDEQYF
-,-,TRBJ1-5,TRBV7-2,TGTGCCAGCAGCTTAGACCGGCTTTATCAGCCCCAGCATTTT,CASSLDRLYQPQHF
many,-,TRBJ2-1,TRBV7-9,TGTGCCAGCAGCTTAGTTGACTTCATGGAGGGGAATGAGCAGTTCTTC,CASSLVDFMEGNEQFF
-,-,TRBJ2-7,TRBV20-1,TGCAGTGCTAGTCACCAGAGACAGGACCTTCCTTCCGAGCAGTACTTC,CSASHQRQDLPSEQYF
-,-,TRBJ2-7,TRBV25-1,TGTGCCAGCCGCAGGGGTACATACGAGCAGTACTTC,CASRRGTYEQYF
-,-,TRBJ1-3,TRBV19,TGTGCCAGTAGTGTCTCCGTGGCTGGAAACACCATATATTTT,CASSVSVAGNTIYF
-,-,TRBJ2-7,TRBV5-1,TGCGCCAGCAGCATAAGCAGGGCTGGTGGTGAGCAGTACTTC,CASSISRAGGEQYF
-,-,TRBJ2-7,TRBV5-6,TGTGCCAGCAGTTCCGACCTGACAGCATTCTACGAGCAGTACTTC,CASSSDLTAFYEQYF
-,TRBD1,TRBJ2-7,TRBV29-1,TGCAGCGTTGAAGAAGGCGAGACAGGGGCGTACGAGCAGTACTTC,CSVEEGETGAYEQYF
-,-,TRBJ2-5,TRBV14,TGTGCCAGCAGCCAAGGTCTCGATTACCAAGAGACCCAGTACTTC,CASSQGLDYQETQYF
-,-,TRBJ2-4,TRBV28,TGTGCCAGCAGTTACAGGGTGGGCAACATTCAGTACTTC,CASSYRVGNIQYF
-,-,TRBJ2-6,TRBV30,TGTGCCTGGACAGGGTCCGGGGCCAACGTCCTGACTTTC,CAWTGSGANVLTF
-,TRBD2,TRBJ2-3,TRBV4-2,TGTGCCAGCAGCCCCAGGACTAGCTTGGGAGATACGCAGTATTTT,CASSPRTSLGDTQYF
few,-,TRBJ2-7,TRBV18,TGTGCCAGCTCAACCCCCCCAGGGACCTACGAGCAGTACTTC,CASSTPPGTYEQYF
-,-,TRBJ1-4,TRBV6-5,TGTGCCAGCAGCGAGACGGCCGGATTGCTTTTT,CASSETAGLLF
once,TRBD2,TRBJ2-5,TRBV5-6,TGTGCCAGCAGCTTGGTAGCGGGGGGTCGGGAGACCCAGTACTTC,CASSLVAGGRETQYF
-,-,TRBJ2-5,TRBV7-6,TGTGCCAGCAGCCCCGAAAGCTGGGAGACCCAGTACTTC,CASSPESWETQYF
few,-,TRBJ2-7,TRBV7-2,TGTGCCAGCAGCTTAATGGTTAGGGACGAGCAGTACTTC,CASSLMVRDEQYF
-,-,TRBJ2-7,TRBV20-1,TGCAGTGCTAGTTCACCCAGCTCCTACGAGCAGTACTTC,CSASSPSSYEQYF
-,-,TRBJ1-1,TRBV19,TGTGCCAGTAGTATAGCGGGCACCCCGGGAACTGAAGCTTTCTTT,CASSIAGTPGTEAFF
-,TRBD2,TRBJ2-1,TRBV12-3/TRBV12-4,TGTGCCAGCAGTTTCCGGGGGGGCAATGAGCAGTTCTTC,CASSFRGGNEQFF
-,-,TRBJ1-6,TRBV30,TGTGCCTGGAGTGTGAGCCCAACTAGCTCCTATAATTCACCCCTCCACTTT,CAWSVSPTSSYNSPLHF
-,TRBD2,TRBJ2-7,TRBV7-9,TGTGCCAGCAGCGCGGGACTAGCGGGCGGCTTTAGCTCCTACGAGCAGTACTTC,CASSAGLAGGFSSYEQYF
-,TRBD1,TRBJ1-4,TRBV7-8,TGTGCCAGCAGCTTAGATGAGGGGGCAGGGGAAAAACTGTTTTTT,CASSLDEGAGEKLFF
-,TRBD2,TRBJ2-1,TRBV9,TGTGCCAGCAGCGTAGACCCGGGACTAGTCGAACATGAGCAGTTCTTC,CASSVDPGLVEHEQFF
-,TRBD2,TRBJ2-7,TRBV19,TGTGCCAGTTCGGGACTAGCGGGCAACGAGCAGTACTTC,CASSGLAGNEQYF
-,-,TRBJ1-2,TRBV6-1,TGTGCCAGCAGTGAAGACCGGACGGGCACGAACTATGGCTACACCTTC,CASSEDRTGTNYGYTF
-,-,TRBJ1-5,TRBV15,TGTGCCACCAGCAGAGATTGGGGAAGCAATCAGCCCCAGCATTTT,CATSRDWGSNQPQHF
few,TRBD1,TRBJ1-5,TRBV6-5,TGTGCCAGCAGTTTGACAGGGATCAATCAGCCCCAGCATTTT,CASSLTGINQPQHF
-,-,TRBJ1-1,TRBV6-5,TGTGCCAGCACCAAGGGGTGGGGACGGACTGAAGCTTTCTTT,CASTKGWGRTEAFF
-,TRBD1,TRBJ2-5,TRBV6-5,TGTGCCAGCAGTTACTCAGGGGCAGGGGGCAGGGAGACCCAGTACTTC,CASSYSGAGGRETQYF
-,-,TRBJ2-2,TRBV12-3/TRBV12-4,TGTGCCAGCAGCGGCGGACTAACCGGGGAGCTGTTTTTT,CASSGGLTGELFF
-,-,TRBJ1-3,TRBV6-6,TGTGCCAGCAGTTACAAGTTCTCTGGAAACACCATATATTTT,CASSYKFSGNTIYF
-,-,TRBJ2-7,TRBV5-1,TGCGCCAGCAGCTTGGTCCCCTCTGACATCTCCTACGAGCAGTACTTC,CASSLVPSDISYEQYF
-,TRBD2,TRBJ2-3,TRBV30,TGTGCCTGGAGTGTAGCGGGGGGTACGGCAGATACGCAGTATTTT,CAWSVAGGTADTQYF
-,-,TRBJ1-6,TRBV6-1,TGTGCCAGCAGTGAAGCGCTTGGGGGGGGCTCCTATAATTCACCCCTCCACTTT,CASSEALGGGSYNSPLHF
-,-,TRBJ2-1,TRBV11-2,TGTGCCAGCAGCTTACAATTCCTCCACTACAATGAGCAGTTCTTC,CASSLQFLHYNEQFF
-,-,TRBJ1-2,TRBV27,TGTGCCAGCAGCCGGGGGGTACTATATGGCTACACCTTC,CASSRGVLYGYTF
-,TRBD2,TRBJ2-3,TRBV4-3,TGCGCCAGCAGCCAAGTCAATAGCGGGGGGGCCACAGATACGCAGTATTTT,CASSQVNSGGATDTQYF
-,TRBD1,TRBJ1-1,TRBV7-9,TGTGCCAGCAGCCTCTCTAGGGGGCGGAACACTGAAGCTTTCTTT,CASSLSRGRNTEAFF
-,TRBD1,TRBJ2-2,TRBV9,TGTGCCAGCAGCGTACGACAGGGCGGGGAGCTGTTTTTT,CASSVRQGGELFF
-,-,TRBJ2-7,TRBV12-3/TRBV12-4,TGTGCCAGCATCGGGCCTCGGGAGCAGTACTTC,CASIGPREQYF
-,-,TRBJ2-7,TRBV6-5,TGTGCCAGCAGAGCCCCGGGACACCCCTTAGAGCAGTACTTC,CASRAPGHPLEQYF
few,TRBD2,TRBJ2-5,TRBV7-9,TGTGCCAGCAGCCTAGCGGGGGGAAGGCAAGAGACCCAGTACTTC,CASSLAGGRQETQYF